This T cell receptor (beta chain) stems from a study of T cell responses to AZD1222 COVID-19 vaccine. Generated by immunoSEQ multiplex PCR, the TCRdb table keeps only in-frame clones and is missing some. The sample contains about 140,000 clones, around 89% of which appear only once. Per the germline V gene, CDR1 is SGHRS and CDR2 is YFSETQ. The CDR3 loop spans 18 amino acids. V was pared by 4 bases and J by 7 bases, with 13 bases of the junction left unmatched. V usage is TRBV5-1 and J usage is TRBJ2-2; TRBD2 agrees at 13 bases. The receptor's source is an adult in good health. Sequencing used peripheral blood, obtained on day 0 of AZD1222 vaccination. The chain's CDR3 is CASSARTSGGPMDGELFF. CDR3 in DNA: TGCGCCAGCAGCGCCCGGACTAGCGGGGGCCCGATGGACGGGGAGCTGTTTTTT. Complete variable domain (other parts from reference TRBV5-1 and TRBJ2-2): KAGVTQTPRYLIKTRGQQVTLSCSPISGHRSVSWYQQTPGQGLQFLFEYFSETQRNKGNFPGRFSGRQFSNSRSEMNVSTLELGDSALYLCASSARTSGGPMDGELFFGEGSRLTVL.